This T cell receptor (beta chain) came from a study of shared clonotypes between healthy human individuals. Study-wide context: A couple of female and three male donors aged 18 to 49 were enrolled. Study-wide results and caveats: Researchers found naive subsets generally carried larger estimated richness than memory subsets. Despite large depth, rarefaction showed incomplete sorted-subset sequencing.

Clones were read by immunoSEQ multiplex PCR, and TCRdb kept only the in-frame ones, dropping some. The sample includes approximately 810,000 clones, 80% to 95% of them seen just once. CD8 cells classed as naive were CD45RO-negative and positively selected for CCR7, excluding terminally differentiated effector memory CD45RA+ cells. V lost 4 bases, J lost 9 bases, and 12 bases stayed unmatched. The V gene's germline CDR1 is SEHNR and CDR2 FQNEAQ (reference sequence). This CDR3 spans 16 amino acids. Note on this clone: Its specificity is unknown.

The sequenced sample was naive CD8+ T cells sorted from blood. This clonotype was sampled from a man aged 25-45 years in good health. The chain links TRBV7-9 to TRBJ2-1; 10 bases map to TRBD1. In DNA form, the CDR3 reads TGTGCCAGCAGCTCCACATGGGACAGGGGTTCGGTTGAGCAGTTCTTC. Encoded protein: CASSSTWDRGSVEQFF. The complete variable domain, with remaining parts taken from reference TRBV7-9 and TRBJ2-1, reads DTGVSQNPRHKITKRGQNVTFRCDPISEHNRLYWYRQTLGQGPEFLTYFQNEAQLEKSRLLSDRFSAERPKGSFSTLEIQRTEQGDSAMYLCASSSTWDRGSVEQFFGPGTRLTVL.